This T cell receptor (beta chain) was captured in a study of T-cell reconstitution after alpha-beta-depleted transplantation in children. Construction of the TCRbeta library involved unique molecular identifiers. TCRdb called the PCR reads again in MiXCR, with one record for every CDR3 protein. Here the sample spans 200,000 to 250,000 distinct CDR3 sequences, about 25% being singletons. From germline, CDR1 is DFQATT and CDR2 SNEGSKA (reference sequence). This CDR3 has 18 amino acids. Trimming took 6 bases from V and 4 from J; bases not matched to a gene: 20. In this sample, this clonotype turned up many times.

The starting material was PBMCs, obtained before TCRalphabeta/CD19-depleted stem cell transplant. The source of this sequence is a girl aged 2 to 10 with Fanconi anemia, due to receive a stem cell transplant. The rearrangement uses TRBV20-1 and TRBJ2-2, with 7 bases identical to TRBD1. The CDR3 is CSARGKVGSPIITGELFF. In DNA, the CDR3 is TGCAGTGCCAGGGGGAAAGTGGGGAGTCCAATTATCACCGGGGAGCTGTTTTTT.